The clone carrying this TCR beta chain has a handful of counts. Using immunoSEQ multiplex PCR, the repertoire was profiled, and TCRdb retains in-frame clones only, with some absent. The table records 190,000 or so clones, about 83% of them present only once. Donors were grouped by their self-reported clinical history. This specimen comes from a study of blood T cell repertoires in COVID-19. Germline V gene sequence: CDR1 SGHRS, CDR2 YFSETQ. There are 13 residues in the CDR3. The V and J ends lost 0 bases and 7 bases respectively, with 10 bases between them. The rearrangement joins TRBV5-1 to TRBJ1-2; the D gene is possibly TRBD1 (6 bases). The source is a woman in her twenties or thirties who had recovered from COVID-19. Input material: PBMCs or T cells enriched from blood (not recorded which). The DNA for the CDR3 is TGCGCCAGCAGCTTGGGAACAGGGCCTGGCTACACCTTC. Its protein is CASSLGTGPGYTF.